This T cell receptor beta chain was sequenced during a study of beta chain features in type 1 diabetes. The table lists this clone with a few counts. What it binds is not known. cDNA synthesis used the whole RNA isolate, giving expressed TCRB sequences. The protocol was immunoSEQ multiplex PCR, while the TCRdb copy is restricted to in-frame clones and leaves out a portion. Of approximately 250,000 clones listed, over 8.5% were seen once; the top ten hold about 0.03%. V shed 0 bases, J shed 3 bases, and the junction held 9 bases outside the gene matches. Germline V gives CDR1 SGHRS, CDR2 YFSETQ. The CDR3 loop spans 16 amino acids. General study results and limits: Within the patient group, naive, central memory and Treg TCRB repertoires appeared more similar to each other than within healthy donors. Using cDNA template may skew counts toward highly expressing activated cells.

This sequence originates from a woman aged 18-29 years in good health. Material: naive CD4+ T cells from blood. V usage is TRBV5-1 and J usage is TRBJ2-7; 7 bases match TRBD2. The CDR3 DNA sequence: TGCGCCAGCAGCTTGGGTGCGGGAGATGGGGGCTACGAGCAGTACTTC. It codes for CASSLGAGDGGYEQYF.